The 19 T cell receptor beta chains listed next were all sequenced from one sample in a study of blood T cell repertoires in COVID-19. Assay used: immunoSEQ multiplex PCR; TCRdb lists only in-frame clones, some missing. The repertoire holds 20,000 to 25,000 clones, roughly 84% seen once, with 20% to 25% in the top ten. Sequenced input: peripheral blood. The receptors were sampled from a man at least 80 years old with active or convalescent COVID-19.

The chain recombines TRBV18 with TRBJ2-2; TRBD2 agrees at 13 bases. The germline gives CDR1 KGHSH, CDR2 LQKENI. This CDR3 has 18 amino acids. The V gene end was trimmed by 2 bases and the J gene end by 0 bases; junction bases not matched to a gene: 3. This CDR3 is CASSPWTSGSANTGELFF. CDR3 nucleotides: TGTGCCAGCTCACCATGGACTAGCGGGAGCGCGAACACCGGGGAGCTGTTTTTT.

This chain uses TRBV9 with TRBJ1-5, with 9 bases lining up with TRBD1. CDR1 is SGDLS, CDR2 YYNGEE, per germline. The CDR3 is 13 amino acids. Losses at the gene ends were 3 bases for V and 7 bases for J; bases not matched to a gene: 2. Here the CDR3 DNA reads TGTGCCAGCAGCGACACAGGGGGCCAGCCCCAGCATTTT. Its protein is CASSDTGGQPQHF.

The chain recombines TRBV18 with TRBJ1-4; 8 positions match TRBD1. The length of the CDR3 is 17 residues. V gave up 3 bases and J gave up 5 bases; unmatched junction bases: 11. CDR1 and CDR2 from the germline V gene are KGHSH and LQKENI. CDR3 coding DNA: TGTGCCAGCTCACCTGATCTACGGACAGGGCGGAATGAAAAACTGTTTTTT. Translation gives CASSPDLRTGRNEKLFF.

The chain links TRBV6-6 to TRBJ2-5; D is possibly TRBD2 (6 bases). Deletions cut 2 bases from V and 2 bases from J, with 9 bases between. The germline V gene has CDR1 MNHNY and CDR2 SVGAGI (reference sequence). The CDR3 covers 14 residues. The CDR3 DNA sequence: TGTGCCAGCAGTTACGGAGGGGCTCAAGAGACCCAGTACTTC. As protein: CASSYGGAQETQYF.

The chain combines TRBV5-1 with TRBJ2-5; perhaps TRBD2 as D (5 bases). Germline V CDR1 and CDR2: SGHRS, YFSETQ. The V gene lost 1 base and the J gene lost 1 base, with 17 bases spanning the gap. The CDR3 is 17 amino acids. The CDR3, as DNA: TGCGCCAGCAGCTTGTATCGGGCGGGTCAGGTCCAAGAGACCCAGTACTTC. Its translation is CASSLYRAGQVQETQYF. Drawing the rest from reference TRBV5-1 and TRBJ2-5, the complete variable domain is KAGVTQTPRYLIKTRGQQVTLSCSPISGHRSVSWYQQTPGQGLQFLFEYFSETQRNKGNFPGRFSGRQFSNSRSEMNVSTLELGDSALYLCASSLYRAGQVQETQYFGPGTRLLVL.

The rearrangement links TRBV28 to TRBJ1-2, with 12 bases that match TRBD1. The CDR3 is made up of 15 amino acids. In germline, CDR1 is MDHEN, CDR2 SYDVKM. V lost 3 bases and J lost 7; bases outside the gene matches: 6. In DNA form, the CDR3 reads TGTGCCAGCAGTTTGTCCGGGACAGGGGGCTCTGGCTACACCTTC. It codes for CASSLSGTGGSGYTF.

As DNA, the CDR3 is TGTGCCAGCAGCTCCCGGACAGGTTGGAGCTCTGGGGCCAACGTCCTGACTTTC. Residues: CASSSRTGWSSGANVLTF. The chain employs TRBV3-1 (or the pseudogene TRBV3-2) and TRBJ2-6, with 7 nucleotides matching TRBD1. The germline V gene has CDR1 LGHDT and CDR2 YNNKEL (reference sequence). The CDR3 spans 18 residues. After removal of 5 bases from V and 0 bases from J, the junction contained 10 bases not matched to a gene.

The V call is TRBV4-2, the J call TRBJ1-2, with 8 bases fitting TRBD1. Germline loops: CDR1 LGHNA, CDR2 YNFKEQ. After removal of 6 bases from V and 1 base from J, the junction contained 1 base not matched to a gene. This CDR3 region has 13 residues. The CDR3 here is CASSTGGNYGYTF. CDR3 nucleotides: TGTGCCAGCAGTACAGGGGGTAACTATGGCTACACCTTC.

The V call is TRBV7-2, the J call TRBJ2-5; D is perhaps TRBD1 (5 bases). The CDR3 extends over 13 amino acids. Germline V gene sequence: CDR1 SGHTA, CDR2 FQGNSA. Trimming left V 4 bases short and J 3 bases short, with 9 bases between. The CDR3 here is CASSSPGKETQYF. The CDR3 nucleotides are TGTGCCAGCAGCTCCCCAGGGAAAGAGACCCAGTACTTC. The variable domain in full, with the rest retrieved from reference TRBV7-2 and TRBJ2-5, is GAGVSQSPSNKVTEKGKDVELRCDPISGHTALYWYRQSLGQGLEFLIYFQGNSAPDKSGLPSDRFSAERTGGSVSTLTIQRTQQEDSAVYLCASSSPGKETQYFGPGTRLLVL.

This rearrangement joins TRBV5-1 to TRBJ2-7; D is perhaps TRBD1 (5 bases). CDR1 is SGHRS, CDR2 YFSETQ, per germline. This CDR3 spans 14 amino acids. Trimming took 7 bases from V and 2 from J, leaving 16 bases between them. The CDR3 DNA sequence: TGCGCCAGCTCTAGAGGCCAGGGCACCTACGAGCAGTACTTC. Residues: CASSRGQGTYEQYF.

J is TRBJ1-2 and V is TRBV28; 10 nucleotides match TRBD1. V was pared by 3 bases and J by 5 bases, with 9 bases of the junction left unmatched. The CDR3 contains 16 residues. Germline-derived CDR1 and CDR2 are MDHEN and SYDVKM. CDR3 sequence (DNA): TGTGCCAGCAGTTTGGGACAGGGGCGAATTGGGTATGGCTACACCTTC. Its translation is CASSLGQGRIGYGYTF.

On this clone: Other DNA sequences within the sample encode an identical CDR3. The chain links TRBV27 to TRBJ2-3, with 8 nucleotides matching TRBD2. This CDR3 has 13 residues. Losses at the gene ends were 6 bases for V and 3 bases for J; bases not matched to a gene: 2. Looked up from germline, CDR1 is MNHEY and CDR2 is SMNVEV (reference sequence). CDR3 nucleotide sequence: TGTGCCAGCAGCGGGGGGGCAACAGATACGCAGTATTTT. Encoded protein: CASSGGATDTQYF.

The V and J genes are TRBV18 and TRBJ2-7, with D maybe TRBD1 (6 bases). Germline CDR1 KGHSH, CDR2 LQKENI. Trimming took 6 bases from V and 0 from J, leaving 12 bases between them. This CDR3 has 14 residues. The CDR3 loop is CASSPDRSSYEQYF. The CDR3 bases are TGTGCCAGCTCGCCCGACAGGAGCTCCTACGAGCAGTACTTC.

The chain links TRBV7-9 to TRBJ1-4; 7 nucleotides agree with TRBD1. Germline V gene data show CDR1 as SEHNR and CDR2 as FQNEAQ (reference sequence). The CDR3 runs to 15 residues. The trim removed 7 bases at V and 2 bases at J, leaving 7 bases unmatched. The CDR3 DNA follows: TGTGCCAGCACCACCTTACAGGGGACTAATGAAAAACTGTTTTTT. Its translation: CASTTLQGTNEKLFF. The entire variable domain, with the rest obtained from reference TRBV7-9 and TRBJ1-4, is as follows: DTGVSQNPRHKITKRGQNVTFRCDPISEHNRLYWYRQTLGQGPEFLTYFQNEAQLEKSRLLSDRFSAERPKGSFSTLEIQRTEQGDSAMYLCASTTLQGTNEKLFFGSGTQLSVL.

V usage is TRBV6-5 and J usage is TRBJ1-3; 9 nucleotides align to TRBD1. Germline V gives CDR1 MNHEY, CDR2 SVGAGI. After removal of 5 bases from V and 4 bases from J, the junction contained 3 bases not matched to a gene. This CDR3 is built from 14 residues. The CDR3 coding sequence is TGTGCCAGCAGTAAACAGGGGGCCGGAAACACCATATATTTT. Translation gives CASSKQGAGNTIYF.

The genes are TRBV6-2 or TRBV6-3 and TRBJ2-7; 8 bases match TRBD1. V dropped 2 bases and J dropped 3; count of bases not matched to a gene: 9. The CDR3 runs 16 residues. Germline lookup yields CDR1 MNHEY and CDR2 SVGEGT. CDR3 bases: TGTGCCAGCAGTTACGTAGGACAGGGCTCCCGCTACGAGCAGTACTTC. It is translated as CASSYVGQGSRYEQYF.

CDR3 amino acids: CSVAGVGGDEQFF. The CDR3 DNA reads TGCAGCGTTGCGGGGGTGGGTGGGGATGAGCAGTTCTTC. The chain recombines TRBV29-1 with TRBJ2-1; D possibly corresponds to TRBD2 (6 bases). The CDR3 contains 13 residues. V was shortened by 4 bases and J by 8 bases, with 15 bases between the two germline ends. Germline V gives CDR1 SQVTM, CDR2 ANQGSEA.

The rearrangement joins TRBV19 to TRBJ1-5; weak D call: TRBD1 (6 bases). The germline V gene encodes CDR1 LNHDA and CDR2 SQIVND (reference sequence). The CDR3 has 16 amino acids. With 7 bases removed from V and 1 base from J, the gap between germline ends came to 17 bases. The DNA of the CDR3 is TGTGCCAGTATCAGCGGACAGTTTGGGAGCAATCAGCCCCAGCATTTT. It codes for CASISGQFGSNQPQHF.

J is TRBJ1-1 and V is TRBV28; a possible D gene is TRBD1 (5 bases). V lost 3 bases and J 6 bases, leaving 17 bases between the germline ends. CDR3 length equals 15 residues. Germline V gene lookup returns CDR1 MDHEN and CDR2 SYDVKM. CDR3 sequence (DNA): TGTGCCAGCAGTTTCCGGGCAGGGAGGCCCCCTGAAGCTTTCTTT. This translates into CASSFRAGRPPEAFF.